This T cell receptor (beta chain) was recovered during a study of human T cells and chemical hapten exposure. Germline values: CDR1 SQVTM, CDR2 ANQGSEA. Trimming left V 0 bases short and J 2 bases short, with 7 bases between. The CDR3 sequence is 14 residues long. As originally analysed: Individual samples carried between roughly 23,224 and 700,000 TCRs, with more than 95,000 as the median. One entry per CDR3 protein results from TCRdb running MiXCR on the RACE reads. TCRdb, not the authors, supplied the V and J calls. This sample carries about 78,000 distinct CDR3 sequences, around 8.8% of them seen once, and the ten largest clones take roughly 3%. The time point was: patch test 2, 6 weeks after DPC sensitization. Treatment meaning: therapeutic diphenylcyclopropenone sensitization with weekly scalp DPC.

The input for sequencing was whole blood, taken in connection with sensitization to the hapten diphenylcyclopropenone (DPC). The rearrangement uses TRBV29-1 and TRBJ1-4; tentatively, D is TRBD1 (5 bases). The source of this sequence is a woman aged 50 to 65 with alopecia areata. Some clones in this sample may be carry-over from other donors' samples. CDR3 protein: CSVEDRGTNEKLFF. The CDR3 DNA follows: TGCAGCGTTGAAGATCGGGGGACTAATGAAAAACTGTTTTTT.